This T cell receptor beta chain was observed in a study of T-cell reconstitution after alpha-beta-depleted transplantation in children. Broader study findings: Where alpha-beta T cells came from about two months after transplant was reportedly several hundred expanded graft clones.

TCRbeta library preparation incorporated unique molecular identifiers. TCRdb reprocessed the PCR reads via MiXCR and lists one record per CDR3 protein. Among hundreds of thousands of distinct CDR3 sequences listed, about a tenth were seen once. Ten or more counts support this clonotype. Its antigen remains unidentified. The V end was cut by 8 bases, the J end by 7 bases, with 7 bases between. The CDR3 consists of 10 residues. In germline, CDR1 is MNHEY, CDR2 SVGEGT. The rearrangement uses TRBV6-2 or TRBV6-3 and TRBJ2-3; weak D call: TRBD2 (5 bases). The TCR originated in a child under two years old with acute myeloid leukemia, due to receive a stem cell transplant. The sample was PBMCs, taken before TCRalphabeta/CD19-depleted stem cell transplant. Here the CDR3 DNA reads TGTGCCAGCCGGGGTTATACGCAGTATTTT. It encodes CASRGYTQYF.